The entry that follows covers one T cell receptor (beta chain) sequence. This specimen belongs to a study of cytomegalovirus exposure and HLA in healthy donors. Unmatched junction bases numbered 12, after V lost 1 base and J lost 10 bases. The CDR3 runs to 16 residues. Looked up from germline, CDR1 is LGHNA and CDR2 is YSLEER. In the PCR, 60 Vbeta and 13 Jbeta primers were used. TCRdb's copy holds only in-frame clones and misses some; the assay was immunoSEQ multiplex PCR. The data contain about 170,000 clones, almost 75% of them singletons. The specimen was PBMCs. The sequence came from a woman between 18 and 29 years old in good health and CMV-seropositive. The chain has TRBV4-3 and TRBJ2-1, with 8 positions matching TRBD1. The CDR3 nucleotides read TGCGCCAGCAGCCAAGCGCTCATTGGACAGGGATGGGAGCAGTTCTTC. It encodes CASSQALIGQGWEQFF.